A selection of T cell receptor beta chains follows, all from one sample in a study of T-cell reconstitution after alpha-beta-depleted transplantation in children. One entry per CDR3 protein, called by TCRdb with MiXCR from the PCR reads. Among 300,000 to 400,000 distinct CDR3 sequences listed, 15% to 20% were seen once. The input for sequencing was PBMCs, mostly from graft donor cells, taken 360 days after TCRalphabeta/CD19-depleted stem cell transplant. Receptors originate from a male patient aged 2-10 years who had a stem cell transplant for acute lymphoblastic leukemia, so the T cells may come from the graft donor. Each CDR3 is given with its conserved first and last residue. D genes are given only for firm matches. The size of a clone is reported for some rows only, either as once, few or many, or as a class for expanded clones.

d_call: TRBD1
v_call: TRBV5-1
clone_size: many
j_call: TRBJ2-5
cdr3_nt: TGCGCCACCCAACGGGACAGGGGAAGAGAGACCCAGTACTTC
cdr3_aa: CATQRDRGRETQYF

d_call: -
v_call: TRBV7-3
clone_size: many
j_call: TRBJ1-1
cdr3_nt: TGTGCCAGCAGCTTAGAGGTGAACACTGAAGCTTTCTTT
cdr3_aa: CASSLEVNTEAFF

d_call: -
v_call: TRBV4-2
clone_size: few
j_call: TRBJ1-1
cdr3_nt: TGTGCCAGCAGCCAAGCAGTGGAGGGGAACACTGAAGCTTTCTTT
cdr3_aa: CASSQAVEGNTEAFF

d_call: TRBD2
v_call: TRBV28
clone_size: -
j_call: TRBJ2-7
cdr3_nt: TGTGCCAGCAGTTGGTGGACTAGCGCCGAGGGTAACGAGCAGTACTTC
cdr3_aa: CASSWWTSAEGNEQYF

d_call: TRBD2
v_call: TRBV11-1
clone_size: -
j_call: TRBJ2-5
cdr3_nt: TGTGCCAGCAGCGTGAAGCGGGAGGTTAGGGAGACCCAGTACTTC
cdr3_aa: CASSVKREVRETQYF

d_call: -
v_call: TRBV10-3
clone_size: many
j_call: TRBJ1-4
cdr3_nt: TGTGCCATCGCGGGGGCTTCTAATGAAAAACTGTTTTTT
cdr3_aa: CAIAGASNEKLFF

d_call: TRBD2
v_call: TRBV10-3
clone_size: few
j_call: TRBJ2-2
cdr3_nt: TGTGCCATCCATAGCGGGAGCTTGAACACCGGGGAGCTGTTTTTT
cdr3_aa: CAIHSGSLNTGELFF

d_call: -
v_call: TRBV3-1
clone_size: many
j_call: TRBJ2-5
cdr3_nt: TGTGCCAGCAGCCAATCCCGGGGGATGGAGACCCAGTACTTC
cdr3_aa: CASSQSRGMETQYF

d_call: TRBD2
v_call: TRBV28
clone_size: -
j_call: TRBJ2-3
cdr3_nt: TGTGCCAGCAGTTTAGGCTGGCTAGCGGGAATGACAGATACGCAGTATTTT
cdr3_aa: CASSLGWLAGMTDTQYF

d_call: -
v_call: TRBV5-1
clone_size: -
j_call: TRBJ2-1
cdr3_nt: TGCGCCAGCAGCTTTCGGGGGGCGCCGGACAATGAGCAGTTCTTC
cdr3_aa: CASSFRGAPDNEQFF

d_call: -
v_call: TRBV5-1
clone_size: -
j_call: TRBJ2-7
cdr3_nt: TGCGCCAGCAGCTTGGCAGGGGCCCTTTCCTACGAGCAGTACTTC
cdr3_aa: CASSLAGALSYEQYF

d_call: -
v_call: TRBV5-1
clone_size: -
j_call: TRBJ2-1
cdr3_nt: TGCGCCAGCAGCTTGGCCCTACTAGCTCTGAATGAGCAGTTCTTC
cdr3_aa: CASSLALLALNEQFF

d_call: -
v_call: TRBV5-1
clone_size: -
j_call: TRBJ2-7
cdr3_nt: TGCGCCACCAGTCGAGGACCTCTCTCCTACGAGCAGTACTTC
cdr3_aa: CATSRGPLSYEQYF

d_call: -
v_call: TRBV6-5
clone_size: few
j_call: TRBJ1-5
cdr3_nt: TGTGCCAGCAGTTACTCAGGGCTGGATCAGCCCCAGCATTTT
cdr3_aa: CASSYSGLDQPQHF

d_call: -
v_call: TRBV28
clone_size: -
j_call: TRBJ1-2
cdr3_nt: TGTGCCAGCAGTTTAACCAAAGGGGGATCCTATGGCTACACCTTC
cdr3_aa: CASSLTKGGSYGYTF

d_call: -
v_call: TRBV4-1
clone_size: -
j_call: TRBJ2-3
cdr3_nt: TGCGCCAGCAGCCAAGTCCGGGTCCCAGATACGCAGTATTTT
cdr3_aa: CASSQVRVPDTQYF

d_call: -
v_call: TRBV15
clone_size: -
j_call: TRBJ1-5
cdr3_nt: TGTGCCACCAGCGAAAGCTTATATAGCAATCAGCCCCAGCATTTT
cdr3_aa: CATSESLYSNQPQHF

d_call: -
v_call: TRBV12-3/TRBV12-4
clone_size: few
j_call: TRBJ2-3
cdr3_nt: TGTGCCAGCAGTGTCAACACGCAGTATTTT
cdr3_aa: CASSVNTQYF

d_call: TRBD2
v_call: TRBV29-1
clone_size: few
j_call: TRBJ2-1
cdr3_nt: TGCAGCGTTGAGGGGGGGCTAGCGGGACCCTACAATGAGCAGTTCTTC
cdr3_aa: CSVEGGLAGPYNEQFF

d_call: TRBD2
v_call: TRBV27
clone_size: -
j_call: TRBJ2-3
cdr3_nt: TGTGCCAGCAGTTTGGGGGCTAGCGGGAGGATTGATACGCAGTATTTT
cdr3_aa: CASSLGASGRIDTQYF

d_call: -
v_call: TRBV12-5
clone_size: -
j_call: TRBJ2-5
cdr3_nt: TGTGCTAGTGGTTTCCGCCTCCCGGACCCCCGGGCTGGAGAGACCCAGTACTTC
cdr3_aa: CASGFRLPDPRAGETQYF

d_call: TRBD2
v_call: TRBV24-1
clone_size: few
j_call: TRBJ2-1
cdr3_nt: TGTGCCACCAGTGACTCGTGGGAGGGACCCTACAATGAGCAGTTCTTC
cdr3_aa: CATSDSWEGPYNEQFF

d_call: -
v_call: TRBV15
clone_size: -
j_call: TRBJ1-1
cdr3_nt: TGTGCCACCAGCAGATTCATCGGCGAGAACACTGAAGCTTTCTTT
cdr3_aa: CATSRFIGENTEAFF

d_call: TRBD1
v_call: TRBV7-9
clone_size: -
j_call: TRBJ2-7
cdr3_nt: TGTGCCAGCAGCTTAACACGACAGGGGACCTACGAGCAGTACTTC
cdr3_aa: CASSLTRQGTYEQYF

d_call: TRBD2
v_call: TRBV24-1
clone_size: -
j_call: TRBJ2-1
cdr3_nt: TGTGCCACGCTGGAGACTAGCGGCAGACACTACAATGAGCAGTTCTTC
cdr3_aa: CATLETSGRHYNEQFF

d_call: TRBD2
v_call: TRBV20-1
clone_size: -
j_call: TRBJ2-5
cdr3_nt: TGCAGTGCTAGCCTTAGCGGGAAGAGTCAAGAGACCCAGTACTTC
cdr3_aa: CSASLSGKSQETQYF

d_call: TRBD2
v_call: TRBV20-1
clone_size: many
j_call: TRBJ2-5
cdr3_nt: TGCAGTGCTAGAGATGGGCTAGCGGGAGTTGGGGCGGCAGAGACCCAGTACTTC
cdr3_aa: CSARDGLAGVGAAETQYF

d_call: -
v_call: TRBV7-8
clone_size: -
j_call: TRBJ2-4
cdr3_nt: TGTGCCAGCAGCTTGGACAGCCCCAAAAACATTCAGTACTTC
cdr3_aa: CASSLDSPKNIQYF

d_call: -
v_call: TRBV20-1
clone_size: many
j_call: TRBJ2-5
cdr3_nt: TGCAGTGCTAGGCAAGAGACCCAGTACTTC
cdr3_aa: CSARQETQYF

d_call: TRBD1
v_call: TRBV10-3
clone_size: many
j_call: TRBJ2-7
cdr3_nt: TGTGCCTCCCGGGACAGGGTCCCCTACGAGCAGTACTTC
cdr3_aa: CASRDRVPYEQYF

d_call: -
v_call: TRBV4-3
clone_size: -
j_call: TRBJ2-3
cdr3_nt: TGCGCCAGCAGCCAAGAGATTCGGGCAGATACGCAGTATTTT
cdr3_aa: CASSQEIRADTQYF

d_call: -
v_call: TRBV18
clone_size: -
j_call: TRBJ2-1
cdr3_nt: TGTGCCAGCTCACCACCCAGGTCCACTTTTCTCTCCTACAATGAGCAGTTCTTC
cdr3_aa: CASSPPRSTFLSYNEQFF

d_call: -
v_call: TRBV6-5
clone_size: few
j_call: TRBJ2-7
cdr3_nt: TGTGCCAGCAGTTACCAGGTGATGGGCTCCTACGAGCAGTACTTC
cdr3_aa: CASSYQVMGSYEQYF

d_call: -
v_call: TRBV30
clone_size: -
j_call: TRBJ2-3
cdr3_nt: TGTGCCTGGAGTGTGAAGATCACAGATACGCAGTATTTT
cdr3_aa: CAWSVKITDTQYF

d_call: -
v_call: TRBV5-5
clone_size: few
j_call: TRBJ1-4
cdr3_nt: TGTGCCAGCAGCTTGAGGGGCTTTGCAACTAATGAAAAACTGTTTTTT
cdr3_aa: CASSLRGFATNEKLFF

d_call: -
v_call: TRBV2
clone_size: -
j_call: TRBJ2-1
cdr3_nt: TGTGCCAGCAGGGTTGAGGGTGAGCAGTTCTTC
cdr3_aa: CASRVEGEQFF

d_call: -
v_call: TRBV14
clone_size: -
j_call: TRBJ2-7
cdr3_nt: TGTGCCAGCAGCCCGTTCGAGGTACGGGCCTACGAGCAGTACTTC
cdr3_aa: CASSPFEVRAYEQYF

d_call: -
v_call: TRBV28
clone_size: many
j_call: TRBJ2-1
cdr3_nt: TGTGCCAGCAGTTTATCGAGAGGGTACAATGAGCAGTTCTTC
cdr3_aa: CASSLSRGYNEQFF

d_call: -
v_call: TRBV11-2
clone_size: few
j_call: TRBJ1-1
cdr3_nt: TGTGCCAGCAGCCCCGAGTGGAACACTGAAGCTTTCTTT
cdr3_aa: CASSPEWNTEAFF

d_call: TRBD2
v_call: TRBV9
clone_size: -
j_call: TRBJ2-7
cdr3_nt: TGTGCCAGCAGCGTAGGCCCCTCTGCCTCGACTAGCGGAGCAACCTACGAGCAGTACTTC
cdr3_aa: CASSVGPSASTSGATYEQYF

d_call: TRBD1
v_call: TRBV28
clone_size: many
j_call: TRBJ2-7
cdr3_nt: TGTGCCAGCAGTTTCCCCGGGACAGGGGGCAACGAGCAGTACTTC
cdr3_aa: CASSFPGTGGNEQYF

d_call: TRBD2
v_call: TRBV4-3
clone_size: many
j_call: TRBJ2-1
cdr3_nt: TGCGCCAGCAGCCAAGGGGCGGGAGGATACTACAATGAGCAGTTCTTC
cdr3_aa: CASSQGAGGYYNEQFF

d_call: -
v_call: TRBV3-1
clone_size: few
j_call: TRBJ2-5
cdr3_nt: TGTGCCAGCAGCCATTCTTCCCGGACCCAGTACTTC
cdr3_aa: CASSHSSRTQYF

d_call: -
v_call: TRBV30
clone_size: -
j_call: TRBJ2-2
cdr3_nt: TGTGCCTGGAGTGTACTCCGAAGTAGGGTCATCGGGGAGCTGTTTTTT
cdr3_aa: CAWSVLRSRVIGELFF

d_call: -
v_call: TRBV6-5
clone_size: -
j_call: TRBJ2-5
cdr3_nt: TGTGCCAGCAGTTACTCGATGCGGGGCCAAGAGACCCAGTACTTC
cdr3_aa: CASSYSMRGQETQYF

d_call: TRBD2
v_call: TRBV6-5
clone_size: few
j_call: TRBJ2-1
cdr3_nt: TGTGCCAGCAGTTATTTGGGACTAGCGGGTCCCAATGAGCAGTTCTTC
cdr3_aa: CASSYLGLAGPNEQFF

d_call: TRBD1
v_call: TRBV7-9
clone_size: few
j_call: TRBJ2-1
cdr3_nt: TGTGCCAGCAGCTCGGACAGGGTTGGGGACAATGAGCAGTTCTTC
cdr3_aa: CASSSDRVGDNEQFF